The rows below give T cell receptor beta chains drawn from one sample of a study of cytomegalovirus exposure and HLA in healthy donors. The assay was immunoSEQ multiplex PCR, and TCRdb's table has in-frame clones only and misses some. The sample consists of around 150,000 clones, more than 65% of them appearing once. The source material was PBMCs. These TCRs come from a woman aged 50 to 60 in good health and CMV-seronegative. CDR3s include the opening cysteine and the closing phenylalanine or tryptophan. D genes are given only for firm matches. Not all rows give a size; the values are once, few, many and, for expanded clones, a class.

length	V	size	J	D	CDR3	DNA
15	TRBV19	NA	TRBJ2-7	NA	CASSIVGDFSYEQYF	TGTGCCAGTAGTATAGTTGGGGACTTCTCCTACGAGCAGTACTTC
13	TRBV7-7	NA	TRBJ1-4	NA	CASSQGPREKLFF	TGTGCTAGCTCCCAGGGGCCACGTGAAAAACTGTTTTTT
15	TRBV19	NA	TRBJ1-6	NA	CASSILRSNNSPLHF	TGTGCCAGTAGTATCTTGCGGAGCAATAATTCACCCCTCCACTTT
13	TRBV18	NA	TRBJ1-5	NA	CASSANSNQPQHF	TGTGCCAGCTCGGCAAACAGCAATCAGCCCCAGCATTTT
15	TRBV9	once	TRBJ2-7	TRBD2	CASSVNPGGISEQYF	TGTGCCAGCAGCGTAAATCCGGGAGGTATAAGCGAGCAGTACTTC
14	TRBV18	NA	TRBJ2-1	TRBD1	CASYSGQGNNEQFF	TGTGCCAGCTATTCGGGACAGGGTAACAATGAGCAGTTCTTC
11	TRBV28	NA	TRBJ2-4	NA	CASLAKNIQYF	TGTGCCAGTCTGGCCAAAAACATTCAGTACTTC
14	TRBV4-1	few	TRBJ1-2	NA	CASRSSGGLIGYTF	TGCGCCAGCAGATCTTCGGGGGGATTGATTGGCTACACCTTC
13	TRBV2	NA	TRBJ1-6	NA	CASIDNYNSPLHF	TGTGCCAGCATTGATAACTATAATTCACCCCTCCACTTT
18	TRBV28	NA	TRBJ1-1	NA	CASRFVGRGVEGNTEAFF	TGTGCCAGCAGGTTTGTAGGCAGGGGAGTGGAAGGGAACACTGAAGCTTTCTTT
16	TRBV30	NA	TRBJ1-5	NA	CAWSEGTLYSNQPQHF	TGTGCCTGGAGTGAAGGGACACTTTATAGCAATCAGCCCCAGCATTTT
15	TRBV7-2	NA	TRBJ2-3	NA	CASSLGGQGTDTQYF	TGTGCCAGCAGCTTAGGGGGGCAGGGAACAGATACGCAGTATTTT
16	TRBV10-1	NA	TRBJ1-1	NA	CASTQTATLDYTEAFF	TGCGCCAGCACACAGACAGCTACTCTTGACTACACTGAAGCTTTCTTT
11	TRBV13	few	TRBJ1-1	NA	CASSSSVEAFF	TGTGCCAGCAGCTCGTCCGTTGAAGCTTTCTTT
17	TRBV7-2	NA	TRBJ1-3	NA	CASSLDQGPSSGNTIYF	TGTGCCAGCAGCTTAGATCAGGGCCCAAGCTCTGGAAACACCATATATTTT
18	TRBV4-3	NA	TRBJ2-7	TRBD2	CASSQAEPGLAGGYEQYF	TGCGCCAGCAGCCAGGCGGAACCGGGACTAGCGGGGGGGTACGAGCAGTACTTC
15	TRBV6-6	NA	TRBJ1-2	NA	CASSYSDSSNYGYTF	TGTGCCAGCAGTTACTCCGACAGCTCCAACTATGGCTACACCTTC
15	TRBV7-2	NA	TRBJ1-1	TRBD1	CASSFGQGRRTEAFF	TGTGCCAGCAGCTTTGGACAGGGGAGACGCACTGAAGCTTTCTTT
14	TRBV5-6	NA	TRBJ2-7	TRBD1	CASYGGQGAREQYF	TGTGCCAGCTATGGAGGACAGGGGGCACGCGAGCAGTACTTC
15	TRBV7-2	NA	TRBJ2-1	TRBD2	CASSLGLAGYNEQFF	TGTGCCAGCAGCTTAGGGCTAGCGGGCTACAATGAGCAGTTCTTC
15	TRBV5-4	NA	TRBJ2-3	NA	CASSLAGAGTDTQYF	TGTGCCAGCAGCTTGGCAGGGGCGGGCACAGATACGCAGTATTTT
16	TRBV18	NA	TRBJ1-5	TRBD1	CASSEQGVGSNQPQHF	TGTGCCAGCTCGGAACAGGGGGTCGGGAGCAATCAGCCCCAGCATTTT
16	TRBV5-1	NA	TRBJ2-1	TRBD2	CASRWASGSSYNEQFF	TGCGCCAGCAGATGGGCTAGCGGGAGCTCCTACAATGAGCAGTTCTTC
16	TRBV5-1	once	TRBJ2-2	NA	CASSPSGTTNTGELFF	TGCGCCAGCAGCCCCTCCGGGACAACGAACACCGGGGAGCTGTTTTTT
16	TRBV6-1	NA	TRBJ1-1	NA	CASSEKAGVVNTEAFF	TGTGCCAGCAGTGAAAAGGCGGGGGTCGTGAACACTGAAGCTTTCTTT
13	TRBV28	NA	TRBJ2-5	NA	CASSKSGQETQYF	TGTGCCAGCAGTAAATCAGGGCAAGAGACCCAGTACTTC
14	TRBV7-9	NA	TRBJ2-5	NA	CASSLLENQETQYF	TGTGCCAGCAGCTTATTAGAGAATCAAGAGACCCAGTACTTC
16	TRBV28	NA	TRBJ1-2	NA	CASILSREGTGYGYTF	TGTGCCAGCATCCTTTCGAGGGAGGGAACGGGCTATGGCTACACCTTC
13	TRBV7-2	NA	TRBJ1-2	TRBD1	CASSLWDSARYTF	TGTGCCAGCAGCTTATGGGACAGCGCTCGCTACACCTTC
12	TRBV2	NA	TRBJ2-7	NA	CASGPFRNEQYF	TGTGCCAGCGGGCCTTTCCGCAACGAGCAGTACTTC
17	TRBV28	NA	TRBJ2-1	NA	CASSFLGLQSSYNEQFF	TGTGCCAGCAGTTTCCTCGGACTCCAATCCTCCTACAATGAGCAGTTCTTC
16	TRBV6-5	few	TRBJ2-1	TRBD2	CASSYSAGTIYNEQFF	TGTGCCAGCAGTTACTCGGCAGGGACTATCTACAATGAGCAGTTCTTC
12	TRBV15	few	TRBJ2-2	NA	CATSRAAGELFF	TGTGCCACCAGCAGAGCCGCCGGGGAGCTGTTTTTT
14	TRBV7-9	NA	TRBJ2-1	NA	CASSLGDTDNEQFF	TGTGCCAGCAGCTTAGGGGACACAGACAATGAGCAGTTCTTC
13	TRBV7-2	NA	TRBJ1-2	NA	CVSSFSSNYGYTF	TGTGTCAGCAGCTTTTCTAGCAACTATGGCTACACCTTC
15	TRBV7-2	NA	TRBJ2-5	NA	CASSLGQVPQETQYF	TGTGCCAGCAGCTTAGGACAGGTACCCCAAGAGACCCAGTACTTC
14	TRBV12-5	NA	TRBJ2-1	NA	CASGLQGTGDEQFF	TGTGCTAGTGGTTTACAGGGAACCGGCGATGAGCAGTTCTTC
15	TRBV7-9	NA	TRBJ1-1	NA	CASSFAGGILTEAFF	TGTGCCAGCAGCTTTGCGGGGGGGATCCTGACTGAAGCTTTCTTT
15	TRBV30	NA	TRBJ2-1	TRBD2	CAWSVRTSGLDEQFF	TGTGCCTGGAGTGTACGAACTAGCGGGCTAGATGAGCAGTTCTTC
18	TRBV4-3	NA	TRBJ2-1	TRBD2	CASSQGPSRGGAYNEQFF	TGCGCCAGCAGCCAAGGGCCTTCGCGCGGGGGGGCTTACAATGAGCAGTTCTTC
12	TRBV6-6	NA	TRBJ1-5	NA	CASRTADQPQHF	TGTGCCAGCAGAACAGCGGATCAGCCCCAGCATTTT
13	TRBV27	NA	TRBJ1-1	NA	CASSLSYGGPAFF	TGTGCCAGCAGTTTATCCTACGGGGGGCCAGCTTTCTTT
15	TRBV11-2	NA	TRBJ1-1	TRBD1	CASSSLQGASTEAFF	TGTGCCAGCAGCTCCTTACAGGGGGCGAGCACTGAAGCTTTCTTT
14	TRBV2	NA	TRBJ2-7	NA	CASSEALRSYEQYF	TGTGCCAGCAGTGAAGCGCTTCGTAGCTACGAGCAGTACTTC
15	TRBV5-6	NA	TRBJ2-7	TRBD1	CASSLRGQGGYEQYF	TGTGCCAGCAGCCTTCGGGGACAGGGGGGCTACGAGCAGTACTTC
15	TRBV9	NA	TRBJ2-7	TRBD1	CASSAVTGGRGEQYF	TGTGCCAGCAGCGCAGTGACAGGGGGCCGGGGAGAGCAGTACTTC
12	TRBV7-2	NA	TRBJ1-5	NA	CASSYYNQPQHF	TGTGCCAGCAGCTATTACAATCAGCCCCAGCATTTT
16	TRBV4-1	NA	TRBJ2-1	NA	CASSPGLPSSYNEQFF	TGCGCCAGCAGCCCTGGACTACCCAGCTCCTACAATGAGCAGTTCTTC
18	TRBV19	NA	TRBJ2-1	TRBD2	CASSDGGLAGGPSNEQFF	TGTGCCAGTAGCGATGGTGGACTAGCGGGAGGGCCGAGCAATGAGCAGTTCTTC
15	TRBV5-1	NA	TRBJ2-3	TRBD2	CASSLGSGGTDTQYF	TGCGCCAGCAGCTTGGGAAGCGGGGGCACAGATACGCAGTATTTT
14	TRBV19	NA	TRBJ2-7	TRBD1	CASTSTGASYEQYF	TGTGCCAGTACCTCGACAGGGGCGTCCTACGAGCAGTACTTC
16	TRBV18	NA	TRBJ2-7	TRBD1	CASSPLGQLNSYEQYF	TGTGCCAGCTCACCCTTGGGACAGCTTAACTCCTACGAGCAGTACTTC
15	TRBV7-9	NA	TRBJ2-4	NA	CASSLGTQAKNIQYF	TGTGCCAGCAGCTTGGGGACACAAGCCAAAAACATTCAGTACTTC
15	TRBV14	NA	TRBJ1-1	NA	CASSPPGTLNTEAFF	TGTGCCAGCAGCCCGCCGGGGACACTTAACACTGAAGCTTTCTTT